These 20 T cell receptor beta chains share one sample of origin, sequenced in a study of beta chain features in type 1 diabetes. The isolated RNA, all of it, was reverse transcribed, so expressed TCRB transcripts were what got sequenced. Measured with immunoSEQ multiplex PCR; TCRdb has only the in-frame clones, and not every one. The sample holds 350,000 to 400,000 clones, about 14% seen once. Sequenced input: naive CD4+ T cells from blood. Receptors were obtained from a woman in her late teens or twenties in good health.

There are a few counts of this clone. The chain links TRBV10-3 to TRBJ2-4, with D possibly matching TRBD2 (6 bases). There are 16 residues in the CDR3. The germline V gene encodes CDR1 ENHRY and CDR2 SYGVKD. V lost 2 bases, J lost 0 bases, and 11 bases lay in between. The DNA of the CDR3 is TGTGCCATCAGTGAGGCCGGCGGGACAGCCAAAAACATTCAGTACTTC. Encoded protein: CAISEAGGTAKNIQYF.

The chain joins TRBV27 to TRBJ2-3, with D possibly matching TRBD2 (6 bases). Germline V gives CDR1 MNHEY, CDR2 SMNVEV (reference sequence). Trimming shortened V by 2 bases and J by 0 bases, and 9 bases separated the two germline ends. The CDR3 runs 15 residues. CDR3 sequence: CASSLPGTSTDTQYF. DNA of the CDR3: TGTGCCAGCAGTTTACCCGGGACTAGCACAGATACGCAGTATTTT.

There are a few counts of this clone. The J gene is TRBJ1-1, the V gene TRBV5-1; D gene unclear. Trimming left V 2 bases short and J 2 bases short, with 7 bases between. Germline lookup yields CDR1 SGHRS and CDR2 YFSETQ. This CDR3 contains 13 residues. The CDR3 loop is CASSLRLNTEAFF. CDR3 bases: TGCGCCAGCAGCTTACGACTAAACACTGAAGCTTTCTTT. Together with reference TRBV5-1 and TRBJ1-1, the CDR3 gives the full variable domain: KAGVTQTPRYLIKTRGQQVTLSCSPISGHRSVSWYQQTPGQGLQFLFEYFSETQRNKGNFPGRFSGRQFSNSRSEMNVSTLELGDSALYLCASSLRLNTEAFFGQGTRLTVV.

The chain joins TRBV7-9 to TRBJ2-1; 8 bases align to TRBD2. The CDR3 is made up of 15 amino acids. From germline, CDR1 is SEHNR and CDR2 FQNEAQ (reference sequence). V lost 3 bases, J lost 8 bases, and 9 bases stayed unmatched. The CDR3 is CASSFGAGGAHEQFF. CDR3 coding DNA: TGTGCCAGCAGCTTTGGGGCGGGAGGAGCCCATGAGCAGTTCTTC.

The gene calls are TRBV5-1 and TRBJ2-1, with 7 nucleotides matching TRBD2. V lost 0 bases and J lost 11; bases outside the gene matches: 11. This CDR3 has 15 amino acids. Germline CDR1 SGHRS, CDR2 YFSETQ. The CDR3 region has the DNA TGCGCCAGCAGCTTGGCGATGGCGGGAGTGGGAAAGCAGTTCTTC. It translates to CASSLAMAGVGKQFF.

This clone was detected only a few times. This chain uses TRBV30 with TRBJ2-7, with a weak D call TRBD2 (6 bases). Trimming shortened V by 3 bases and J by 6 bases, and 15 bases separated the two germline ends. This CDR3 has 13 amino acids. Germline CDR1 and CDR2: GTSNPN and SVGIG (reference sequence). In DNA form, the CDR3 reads TGTGCCTGGAGGGCCGGGGGTTTGCCCGAGCAGTACTTC. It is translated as CAWRAGGLPEQYF.

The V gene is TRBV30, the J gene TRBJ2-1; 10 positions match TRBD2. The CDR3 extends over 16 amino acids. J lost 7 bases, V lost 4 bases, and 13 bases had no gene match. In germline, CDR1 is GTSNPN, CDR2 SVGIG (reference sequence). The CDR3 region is CAWTPSGGILRNEQFF. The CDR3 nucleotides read TGTGCCTGGACCCCTAGCGGGGGAATCCTTCGAAATGAGCAGTTCTTC.

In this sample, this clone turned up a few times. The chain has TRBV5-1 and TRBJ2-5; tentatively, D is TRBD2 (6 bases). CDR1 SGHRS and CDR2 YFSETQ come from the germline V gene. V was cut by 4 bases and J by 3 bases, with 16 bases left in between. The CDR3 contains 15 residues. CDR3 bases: TGCGCCAGCAGCCCAGGACTATCGGTGGAAGAGACCCAGTACTTC. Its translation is CASSPGLSVEETQYF.

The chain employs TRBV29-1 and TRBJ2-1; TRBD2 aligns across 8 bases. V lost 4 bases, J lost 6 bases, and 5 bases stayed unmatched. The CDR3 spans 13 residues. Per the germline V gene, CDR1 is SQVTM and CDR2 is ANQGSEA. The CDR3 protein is CSVVGGRFNEQFF. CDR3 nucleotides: TGCAGCGTTGTAGGCGGGAGGTTCAATGAGCAGTTCTTC.

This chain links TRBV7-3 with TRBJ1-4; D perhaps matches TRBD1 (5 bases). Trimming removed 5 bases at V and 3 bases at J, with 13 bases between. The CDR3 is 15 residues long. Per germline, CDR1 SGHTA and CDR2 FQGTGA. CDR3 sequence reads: CASSERAGPNEKLFF. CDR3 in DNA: TGTGCCAGCAGCGAGCGGGCGGGGCCTAATGAAAAACTGTTTTTT. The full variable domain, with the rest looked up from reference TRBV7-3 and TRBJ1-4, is GAGVSQTPSNKVTEKGKYVELRCDPISGHTALYWYRQSLGQGPEFLIYFQGTGAADDSGLPNDRFFAVRPEGSVSTLKIQRTERGDSAVYLCASSERAGPNEKLFFGSGTQLSVL.

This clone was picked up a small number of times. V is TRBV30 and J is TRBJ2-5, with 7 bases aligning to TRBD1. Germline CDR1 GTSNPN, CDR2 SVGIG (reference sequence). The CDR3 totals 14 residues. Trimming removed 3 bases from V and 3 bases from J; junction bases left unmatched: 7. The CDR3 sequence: CAWSPGTVKETQYF. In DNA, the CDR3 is TGTGCCTGGAGCCCTGGGACAGTTAAAGAGACCCAGTACTTC.

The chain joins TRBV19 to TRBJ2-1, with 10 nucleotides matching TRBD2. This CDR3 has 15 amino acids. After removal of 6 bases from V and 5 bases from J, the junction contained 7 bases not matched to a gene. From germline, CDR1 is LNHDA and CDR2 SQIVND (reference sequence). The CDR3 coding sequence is TGTGCCAGTAGGCTCTCGGGACTAGCGAACAATGAGCAGTTCTTC. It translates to CASRLSGLANNEQFF.

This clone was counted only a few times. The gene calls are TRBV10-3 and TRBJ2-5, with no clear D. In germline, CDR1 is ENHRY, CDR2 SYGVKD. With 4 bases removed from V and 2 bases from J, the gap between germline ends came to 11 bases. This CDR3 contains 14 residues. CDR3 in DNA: TGTGCCATCAGTGCCCCTGATACACAAGAGACCCAGTACTTC. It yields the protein CAISAPDTQETQYF.

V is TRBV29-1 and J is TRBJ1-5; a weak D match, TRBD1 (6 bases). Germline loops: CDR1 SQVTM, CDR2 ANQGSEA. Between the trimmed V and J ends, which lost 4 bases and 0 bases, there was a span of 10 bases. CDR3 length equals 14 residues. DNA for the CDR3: TGCAGCGTTGGGGACAACTATAGCAATCAGCCCCAGCATTTT. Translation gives CSVGDNYSNQPQHF. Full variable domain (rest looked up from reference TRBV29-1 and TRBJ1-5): SAVISQKPSRDICQRGTSLTIQCQVDSQVTMMFWYRQQPGQSLTLIATANQGSEATYESGFVIDKFPISRPNLTFSTLTVSNMSPEDSSIYLCSVGDNYSNQPQHFGDGTRLSIL.

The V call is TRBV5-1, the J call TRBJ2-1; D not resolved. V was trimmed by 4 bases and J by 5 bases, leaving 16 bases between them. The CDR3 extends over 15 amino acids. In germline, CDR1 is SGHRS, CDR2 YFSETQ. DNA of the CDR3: TGCGCCAGCAGCCCGCTGACTTTCACAAACAATGAGCAGTTCTTC. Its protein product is CASSPLTFTNNEQFF.

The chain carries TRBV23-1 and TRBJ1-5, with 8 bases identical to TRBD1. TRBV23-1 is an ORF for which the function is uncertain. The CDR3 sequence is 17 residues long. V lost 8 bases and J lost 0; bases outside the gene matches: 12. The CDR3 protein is CASSWDRTLDSNQPQHF. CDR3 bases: TGCGCCAGCTCATGGGACAGGACCTTGGATAGCAATCAGCCCCAGCATTTT.

The CDR3 DNA follows: TGTGCCAGCAGTTCAGGGGGCTTGAACACTGAAGCTTTCTTT. Residues: CASSSGGLNTEAFF. The chain uses TRBV6-5 and TRBJ1-1; 8 nucleotides agree with TRBD1. Germline CDR1 MNHEY, CDR2 SVGAGI. This CDR3 comprises 14 residues. The ends lost 4 bases at V and 0 bases at J; junction bases unmatched: 1.

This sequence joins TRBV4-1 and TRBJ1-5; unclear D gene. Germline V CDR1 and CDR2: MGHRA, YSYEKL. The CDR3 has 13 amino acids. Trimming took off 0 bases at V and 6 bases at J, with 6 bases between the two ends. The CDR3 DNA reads TGCGCCAGCAGCCAAGAATTCAGTCAGCCCCAGCATTTT. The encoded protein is CASSQEFSQPQHF.

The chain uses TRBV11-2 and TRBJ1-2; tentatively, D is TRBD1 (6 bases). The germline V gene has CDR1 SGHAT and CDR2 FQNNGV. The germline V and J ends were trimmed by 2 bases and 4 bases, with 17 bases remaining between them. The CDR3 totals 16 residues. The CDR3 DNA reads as TGTGCCAGCAGCTTATCTGAACAGGGAACTCGCTATGGCTACACCTTC. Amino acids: CASSLSEQGTRYGYTF. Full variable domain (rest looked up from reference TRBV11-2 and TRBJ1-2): EAGVAQSPRYKIIEKRQSVAFWCNPISGHATLYWYQQILGQGPKLLIQFQNNGVVDDSQLPKDRFSAERLKGVDSTLKIQPAKLEDSAVYLCASSLSEQGTRYGYTFGSGTRLTVV.

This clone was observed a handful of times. CDR3 in amino acids: CASSVGGDTQYF. CDR3 nucleotides: TGTGCCAGCAGTGTAGGGGGAGATACGCAGTATTTT. This sequence joins TRBV27 and TRBJ2-3, with D perhaps TRBD1 (6 bases). Trimming cost V 5 bases and J 5 bases, with 8 bases left between them. This CDR3 region has 12 residues. Germline V lookup: CDR1 MNHEY, CDR2 SMNVEV (reference sequence).